Listed below are T cell receptor beta chains from one sample, sequenced in a study of T cells in Graves' hyperthyroidism and ophthalmopathy. TCRdb recomputed calls from the multiplex PCR reads with MiXCR, one row per CDR3 protein. The sample holds around 360,000 distinct CDR3 sequences, roughly 15% seen once. Sequencing was carried out using blood. These receptor sequences come from a woman aged 60-70 years with Graves' ophthalmopathy. Both conserved end residues are part of each CDR3. A D gene is named only where the DNA matches it firmly. Size tells how often a clone was seen (once, few, many) or the class of an expanded clone, and some rows leave it out.

clone_size: NA; v_call: TRBV3-1; j_call: TRBJ2-7; d_call: TRBD1; cdr3_nt: TGTGCCAGCAGCCCCACCCTCGACAGGGCTGGCGAGCAGTACTTC; cdr3_aa: CASSPTLDRAGEQYF
clone_size: many; v_call: TRBV5-4; j_call: TRBJ2-5; d_call: NA; cdr3_nt: TGTGCCAGCAGCTTGGCGGGGCCATTACAAGAGACCCAGTACTTC; cdr3_aa: CASSLAGPLQETQYF
clone_size: NA; v_call: TRBV7-9; j_call: TRBJ2-1; d_call: TRBD1; cdr3_nt: TGTGCCAGCAGCGCCAAAGGACAGGGCCAGTACAATGAGCAGTTCTTC; cdr3_aa: CASSAKGQGQYNEQFF
clone_size: few; v_call: TRBV6-1; j_call: TRBJ2-1; d_call: TRBD1; cdr3_nt: TGTGCCAGCAGAGCCCCGGAGCAGGGGGCTCATAATGAGCAGTTCTTC; cdr3_aa: CASRAPEQGAHNEQFF
clone_size: NA; v_call: TRBV19; j_call: TRBJ1-1; d_call: TRBD1; cdr3_nt: TGTGCCAGTAGTAGGGGACAGGGTCAATACACTGAAGCTTTCTTT; cdr3_aa: CASSRGQGQYTEAFF
clone_size: many; v_call: TRBV11-2; j_call: TRBJ2-3; d_call: NA; cdr3_nt: TGTGCCAGCAGGACCACCTTCACAGATACGCAGTATTTT; cdr3_aa: CASRTTFTDTQYF
clone_size: few; v_call: TRBV15; j_call: TRBJ1-1; d_call: TRBD1; cdr3_nt: TGTGCCACCAGCAGAGATCTACAGGGGGCTGAAGCTCTCTTT; cdr3_aa: CATSRDLQGAEALF
clone_size: NA; v_call: TRBV2; j_call: TRBJ2-5; d_call: TRBD2; cdr3_nt: TGTGCCAGCACTAATAGCGGGAGGGAGTACTTC; cdr3_aa: CASTNSGREYF
clone_size: many; v_call: TRBV18; j_call: TRBJ1-5; d_call: TRBD1; cdr3_nt: TGTGCCAGCTCAGCTCAGGGGGATAGTTCGGCCCAGCATTTT; cdr3_aa: CASSAQGDSSAQHF
clone_size: many; v_call: TRBV28; j_call: TRBJ2-5; d_call: NA; cdr3_nt: TGTGCCAGCAGCCAGGGGGGGACTGTGGAGACCCAGTACTTC; cdr3_aa: CASSQGGTVETQYF
clone_size: many; v_call: TRBV7-9; j_call: TRBJ2-1; d_call: NA; cdr3_nt: TGTGCCAGCAGCTTCCCAGGAAGGTTGGGGCGGGGCCATTACAATGAGCAGTTCTTC; cdr3_aa: CASSFPGRLGRGHYNEQFF
clone_size: NA; v_call: TRBV15; j_call: TRBJ2-5; d_call: TRBD1; cdr3_nt: TGTGCCACGCTTTCGGACAGGGGGAGTGAGGAGACCCAGTACTTC; cdr3_aa: CATLSDRGSEETQYF
clone_size: NA; v_call: TRBV5-1; j_call: TRBJ2-2; d_call: NA; cdr3_nt: TGCGCCAGCAGTAAGGGGGAAGCCGGGGAGCTGTTTTTT; cdr3_aa: CASSKGEAGELFF
clone_size: few; v_call: TRBV24-1; j_call: TRBJ2-1; d_call: TRBD1; cdr3_nt: TGTGCCACCAGTCCAACAGGGGGGAGCTCCTACAATGAGCAGTTCTTC; cdr3_aa: CATSPTGGSSYNEQFF
clone_size: many; v_call: TRBV20-1; j_call: TRBJ2-3; d_call: NA; cdr3_nt: TGCAGTGCTCCGGACCGGCAGGGGAGGAATACGCAGTATTTT; cdr3_aa: CSAPDRQGRNTQYF
clone_size: NA; v_call: TRBV7-9; j_call: TRBJ2-6; d_call: NA; cdr3_nt: TGTGCCAGCAGCGGATCATCCTCTGGGGCCAACGTCCTGACTTTC; cdr3_aa: CASSGSSSGANVLTF
clone_size: few; v_call: TRBV6-1; j_call: TRBJ2-2; d_call: TRBD1; cdr3_nt: TGTGCCAGCGGGAGACAGGGGAGCGCCGGGGAGCTGTTTTTT; cdr3_aa: CASGRQGSAGELFF
clone_size: few; v_call: TRBV5-1; j_call: TRBJ2-1; d_call: NA; cdr3_nt: TGCGCCAGCAGCTTGGTGGCGGTGCGGGGAGGGGGCAATGAGCAGTTCTTC; cdr3_aa: CASSLVAVRGGGNEQFF
clone_size: many; v_call: TRBV7-6; j_call: TRBJ2-1; d_call: NA; cdr3_nt: TGTGCCAGCAGCTTAGGGCTAGCGAGCTCCTACAATGAGCAGTTCTTC; cdr3_aa: CASSLGLASSYNEQFF
clone_size: NA; v_call: TRBV29-1; j_call: TRBJ2-7; d_call: TRBD2; cdr3_nt: TGCAGCGTGGGGACTAGCGGGTCCTACGAGCAGTACTTC; cdr3_aa: CSVGTSGSYEQYF
clone_size: few; v_call: TRBV5-1; j_call: TRBJ2-1; d_call: NA; cdr3_nt: TGCGCCAGCACCCCCTTAGCGGACAATGAGCAGTTCTTC; cdr3_aa: CASTPLADNEQFF
clone_size: few; v_call: TRBV19; j_call: TRBJ2-2; d_call: TRBD2; cdr3_nt: TGTGCCAGTACCGAACAAGGACTAGCGGGAGAAGGCGGGGAGCTGTTTTTT; cdr3_aa: CASTEQGLAGEGGELFF
clone_size: few; v_call: TRBV3-1; j_call: TRBJ2-7; d_call: TRBD2; cdr3_nt: TGTGCCAGCAGCCAAGATACCCTAGCGGGAGCATATGAGCAGTACTTC; cdr3_aa: CASSQDTLAGAYEQYF
clone_size: NA; v_call: TRBV20-1; j_call: TRBJ1-6; d_call: NA; cdr3_nt: TGCAGTGCTAGAGCTGTACAGGTGGATAATTCACCCCTCCACTTT; cdr3_aa: CSARAVQVDNSPLHF
clone_size: NA; v_call: TRBV11-2; j_call: TRBJ2-7; d_call: NA; cdr3_nt: TGTGCCAGCAGCTTAGGAGGGGGCACTAGCACCTACGAGCAGTACTTC; cdr3_aa: CASSLGGGTSTYEQYF
clone_size: NA; v_call: TRBV6-1; j_call: TRBJ2-3; d_call: TRBD2; cdr3_nt: TGTGCCAGCAGTTACGCGGGGGGAAGCACAGATACGCAGTATTTT; cdr3_aa: CASSYAGGSTDTQYF
clone_size: many; v_call: TRBV20-1; j_call: TRBJ2-5; d_call: TRBD2; cdr3_nt: TGCAGTGCTAGAGAGGGAGGGGAGACCCAGTACTTC; cdr3_aa: CSAREGGETQYF
clone_size: many; v_call: TRBV6-1; j_call: TRBJ2-5; d_call: NA; cdr3_nt: TGTGCCACCGAGACCTCATCGGGCCCCTCGGTCGGGACCCAGTACTTC; cdr3_aa: CATETSSGPSVGTQYF
clone_size: many; v_call: TRBV20-1; j_call: TRBJ2-7; d_call: TRBD2; cdr3_nt: TGCAGTGCTAGAGCGGGGGGGCAGTCGGCCTACGAGCAGTACTTC; cdr3_aa: CSARAGGQSAYEQYF
clone_size: NA; v_call: TRBV12-3/TRBV12-4; j_call: TRBJ2-7; d_call: NA; cdr3_nt: TGTGCCAGCAGCCCCGGGCATGACGTGCAGTACTTC; cdr3_aa: CASSPGHDVQYF
clone_size: many; v_call: TRBV27; j_call: TRBJ1-2; d_call: TRBD1; cdr3_nt: TGTGCCAGCAGATGGACAGGGCGAGGTGGCTACACCTTC; cdr3_aa: CASRWTGRGGYTF
clone_size: few; v_call: TRBV19; j_call: TRBJ2-7; d_call: NA; cdr3_nt: TGTGCCAGTAGTATGGGGGAGTACGGCGAGCAGTACTTC; cdr3_aa: CASSMGEYGEQYF
clone_size: NA; v_call: TRBV5-6; j_call: TRBJ2-2; d_call: TRBD2; cdr3_nt: TGTGCCAGCAGCTTGCGGACCGGGACTAGCGGGAGATCCGGGGAGCTGTTTTTT; cdr3_aa: CASSLRTGTSGRSGELFF
clone_size: NA; v_call: TRBV4-2; j_call: TRBJ2-1; d_call: NA; cdr3_nt: TGTGCCAGCAGCCAAGAGATGAACAGGGGGGGGAATGAGCAGTTCTTC; cdr3_aa: CASSQEMNRGGNEQFF
clone_size: NA; v_call: TRBV24-1; j_call: TRBJ2-2; d_call: NA; cdr3_nt: TGTGCCACCAGGGATTGGGACGGGGAGCTGTTTTTT; cdr3_aa: CATRDWDGELFF
clone_size: few; v_call: TRBV20-1; j_call: TRBJ2-7; d_call: NA; cdr3_nt: TGCAGTGCTGAGGGGGGTTTATCCAGCTCCTACGAGCAGTACTTC; cdr3_aa: CSAEGGLSSSYEQYF
clone_size: many; v_call: TRBV11-2; j_call: TRBJ2-7; d_call: NA; cdr3_nt: TGTGCCAGCAGCCCCCACAGGGTTTGGCACGAGCAGTACTTC; cdr3_aa: CASSPHRVWHEQYF
clone_size: many; v_call: TRBV9; j_call: TRBJ1-5; d_call: NA; cdr3_nt: TGTGCCAGCAGCGTAGCGGGGGGGAATCAGCCCCAGCATTTT; cdr3_aa: CASSVAGGNQPQHF
clone_size: many; v_call: TRBV27; j_call: TRBJ2-1; d_call: NA; cdr3_nt: TGTGCCAGCAGCACCGCTGAGGGAGTGGCCTACAATGAGCAGTTCTTC; cdr3_aa: CASSTAEGVAYNEQFF
clone_size: many; v_call: TRBV2; j_call: TRBJ2-1; d_call: TRBD2; cdr3_nt: TGTGCCACACAACCGGGGGCTAGCGGGTACAATGAGCAGTTCTTC; cdr3_aa: CATQPGASGYNEQFF
clone_size: many; v_call: TRBV28; j_call: TRBJ2-5; d_call: TRBD2; cdr3_nt: TGTGCCAGCAGTTTAAGGGGACTAGCGGGGAGAGGTGAGACCCAGTACTTC; cdr3_aa: CASSLRGLAGRGETQYF
clone_size: NA; v_call: TRBV19; j_call: TRBJ2-1; d_call: TRBD1; cdr3_nt: TGTGCCAGTACTCCTCCGGGACAGGGATTCTACAATGAGCAGTTCTTC; cdr3_aa: CASTPPGQGFYNEQFF
clone_size: many; v_call: TRBV2; j_call: TRBJ1-5; d_call: NA; cdr3_nt: TGTGCCAGCGGCAGGTGGAGCAATCAGCCCCAGCATTTT; cdr3_aa: CASGRWSNQPQHF
clone_size: many; v_call: TRBV7-6; j_call: TRBJ2-1; d_call: NA; cdr3_nt: TGTGCCAGCAGCTCAGCGGACTCCTACAATGAGCAGTTCTTC; cdr3_aa: CASSSADSYNEQFF
clone_size: many; v_call: TRBV6-1; j_call: TRBJ2-5; d_call: NA; cdr3_nt: TGTGCCAGCTCGCCGACATTACAAGAGACCCAGTACTTC; cdr3_aa: CASSPTLQETQYF
clone_size: many; v_call: TRBV27; j_call: TRBJ2-3; d_call: TRBD1; cdr3_nt: TGTGCCAGCAGTTTACAACAGGGGGGCACAGATACGCAGTATTTT; cdr3_aa: CASSLQQGGTDTQYF
clone_size: many; v_call: TRBV19; j_call: TRBJ1-1; d_call: NA; cdr3_nt: TGTGCCAGTAGTATAGCCCCCAGGGAGTGGGACACTGAAGCTTTCTTT; cdr3_aa: CASSIAPREWDTEAFF
clone_size: few; v_call: TRBV24-1; j_call: TRBJ2-1; d_call: NA; cdr3_nt: TGTGCCACCAGTGATTTGCCGAATGAGCAGTTCTTC; cdr3_aa: CATSDLPNEQFF
clone_size: many; v_call: TRBV7-9; j_call: TRBJ2-3; d_call: NA; cdr3_nt: TGTGCCAGCAGCTTAGTTGGTGCCGTAGATACGCAGTATTTT; cdr3_aa: CASSLVGAVDTQYF
clone_size: NA; v_call: TRBV28; j_call: TRBJ2-5; d_call: TRBD2; cdr3_nt: TGTGCCAGCAGTTCCCCCGGGAGGGATTCCCAGTACTTC; cdr3_aa: CASSSPGRDSQYF
clone_size: NA; v_call: TRBV24-1; j_call: TRBJ2-3; d_call: TRBD2; cdr3_nt: TGTGCCACCAGGCAGGGCGGGAGTGCCTTAGATACGCAGTATTTT; cdr3_aa: CATRQGGSALDTQYF
clone_size: many; v_call: TRBV27; j_call: TRBJ1-6; d_call: TRBD1; cdr3_nt: TGTGCCAGCAGTTCCCAGGGGGGTTCGGGGATCAATTCACCCCTCCACTTT; cdr3_aa: CASSSQGGSGINSPLHF
clone_size: many; v_call: TRBV7-9; j_call: TRBJ2-1; d_call: TRBD1; cdr3_nt: TGTGCCAGCTGGACAGGGGGAAGCAATGAGCAGTTCTTC; cdr3_aa: CASWTGGSNEQFF
clone_size: few; v_call: TRBV2; j_call: TRBJ2-4; d_call: NA; cdr3_nt: TGTGCCAGCAATCAAAGGGGCTCTTTAAACATTCAGTACTTC; cdr3_aa: CASNQRGSLNIQYF
clone_size: many; v_call: TRBV11-2; j_call: TRBJ2-7; d_call: TRBD2; cdr3_nt: TGTGCCAGCAGCTCCCCCTCTGAGGGACTAGAGGCCTACGAGCAGTACTTC; cdr3_aa: CASSSPSEGLEAYEQYF
clone_size: many; v_call: TRBV5-1; j_call: TRBJ2-1; d_call: TRBD2; cdr3_nt: TGCGCCAGCAGCAGCGCGGGAGAGGCCTACAATGAGCAGTTCTTC; cdr3_aa: CASSSAGEAYNEQFF
clone_size: many; v_call: TRBV28; j_call: TRBJ2-7; d_call: TRBD2; cdr3_nt: TGTGCCAGCAGCCACGGGGGGGTAGCGGGAGGCTACGAGCAGTACTTC; cdr3_aa: CASSHGGVAGGYEQYF